What follows are 27 T cell receptor beta chains derived from one specimen sequenced in a study of T cells in tumors after PD-1 blockade. TCRdb's copy holds only in-frame clones and misses some; the assay was immunoSEQ multiplex PCR. This sample has roughly 4,000 clones, with 65% to 70% found just once. The sample was tumor tissue, taken before anti-PD-1 treatment. The receptors shown here come from a human donor with basal cell carcinoma.

This clone appeared once. V is TRBV6-6 and J is TRBJ2-5; D is uncertain. This CDR3 is built from 13 residues. V gave up 0 bases and J gave up 10 bases, with 12 bases separating them. Per the germline V gene, CDR1 is MNHNY and CDR2 is SVGAGI (reference sequence). For the CDR3, the DNA is TGTGCCAGCAGTTACTCGATCGCCGACCGCCAGTACTTC. This codes for CASSYSIADRQYF.

The DNA of the CDR3 is TGCAGTGCTAGAGTTCGGAGGGAGCTGTTTTTT. Protein: CSARVRRELFF. V usage is TRBV20-1 and J usage is TRBJ2-2; D call uncertain. This CDR3 is built from 11 residues. Germline values: CDR1 DFQATT, CDR2 SNEGSKA (reference sequence). Deletions cut 1 base from V and 9 bases from J, with 6 bases between.

This clone has only a few counts. This chain links TRBV19 with TRBJ2-7, with TRBD1 identical over 9 bases. CDR3 length: 16 residues. Germline values: CDR1 LNHDA, CDR2 SQIVND (reference sequence). The ends lost 3 bases at V and 0 bases at J; junction bases unmatched: 6. The CDR3, as DNA: TGTGCCAGTAGTATTCTTGGACAGGGGAGCTCCTACGAGCAGTACTTC. It translates to CASSILGQGSSYEQYF.

The chain combines TRBV7-9 with TRBJ2-7; TRBD1 might be the D (5 bases). The germline gives CDR1 SEHNR, CDR2 FQNEAQ (reference sequence). This CDR3 has 15 residues. Trimming left V 5 bases short and J 0 bases short, with 14 bases between. CDR3: CASSPWGGSSYEQYF. Here the CDR3 DNA reads TGTGCCAGCAGCCCCTGGGGCGGTAGCTCCTACGAGCAGTACTTC.

This clone was counted a few times. V gene TRBV18 combines with J gene TRBJ1-2, with D hard to call. CDR1 and CDR2 (germline): KGHSH, LQKENI. Between the trimmed V and J ends, which lost 1 base and 3 bases, there was a span of 15 bases. CDR3 length equals 16 residues. The CDR3 protein is CASSPRADPNHYGYTF. Here the CDR3 DNA reads TGTGCCAGCTCACCACGCGCGGATCCCAACCACTATGGCTACACCTTC.

There are a few counts of this clone. The V call is TRBV3-1 (or the pseudogene TRBV3-2), the J call TRBJ1-2; D not certain. V was shortened by 0 bases and J by 4 bases, with 9 bases between the two germline ends. The V gene's germline CDR1 is LGHDT and CDR2 YNNKEL (reference sequence). The CDR3 extends over 14 amino acids. CDR3 DNA sequence: TGTGCCAGCAGCCAAGATCGAGTAAGCTATGGCTACACCTTC. It is translated as CASSQDRVSYGYTF.

This clone was counted between two and nine times. This sequence joins TRBV7-6 and TRBJ2-7; 10 bases line up with TRBD2. CDR3 size: 20 residues. Unmatched junction bases numbered 18, after V lost 2 bases and J lost 2 bases. In germline, CDR1 is SGHVS, CDR2 FNYEAQ. CDR3 region: CASSLSALSSGSSSPYEQYF. CDR3 sequence (DNA): TGTGCCAGCAGCTTATCGGCCTTGTCTAGCGGGAGTAGTAGCCCCTACGAGCAGTACTTC.

This chain connects TRBV7-9 to TRBJ1-1, with TRBD1 as a possible D gene (5 bases). CDR1 and CDR2 (germline): SEHNR, FQNEAQ (reference sequence). Trimming removed 5 bases at V and 1 base at J, with 8 bases between. The CDR3 is made up of 13 amino acids. The CDR3 loop is CASSQGRNTEAFF. CDR3 in DNA: TGTGCCAGCAGCCAGGGACGGAACACTGAAGCTTTCTTT.

This clone turned up a few times. V usage is TRBV7-6 and J usage is TRBJ2-7, with TRBD1 as a possible D gene (6 bases). V was trimmed by 5 bases and J by 1 base, leaving 9 bases between them. Germline loops: CDR1 SGHVS, CDR2 FNYEAQ. CDR3 size: 13 residues. This CDR3 reads CASSIGQSYEQYF. The CDR3 nucleotides are TGTGCCAGCAGCATAGGACAGTCCTACGAGCAGTACTTC.

This chain uses TRBV7-3 with TRBJ1-3; no clear D. This CDR3 is 14 amino acids long. The germline V gene encodes CDR1 SGHTA and CDR2 FQGTGA. Trimming took 0 bases from V and 2 from J, leaving 5 bases between them. For the CDR3, the DNA is TGTGCCAGCAGCTTAACAGGGCCTGGAAACACCATATATTTT. This sequence encodes CASSLTGPGNTIYF.

The chain links TRBV2 to TRBJ1-2; D unresolved. This CDR3 has 12 amino acids. Germline-derived CDR1 and CDR2 are SNHLY and FYNNEI. Trimming cost V 6 bases and J 7 bases, with 12 bases left between them. The CDR3 nucleotides read TGTGCCAGCAGCGAAACGGCGCGTGGCTACACCTTC. This translates into CASSETARGYTF. The whole variable domain, remainder taken from reference TRBV2 and TRBJ1-2, is EPEVTQTPSHQVTQMGQEVILRCVPISNHLYFYWYRQILGQKVEFLVSFYNNEISEKSEIFDDQFSVERPDGSNFTLKIRSTKLEDSAMYFCASSETARGYTFGSGTRLTVV.

The chain is built from TRBV7-2 and TRBJ1-2; 7 bases fit TRBD1. Germline-derived CDR1 and CDR2 are SGHTA and FQGNSA. V dropped 0 bases and J dropped 5; count of bases not matched to a gene: 9. There are 16 residues in the CDR3. CDR3 sequence: CASSLAGGWSPYGYTF. CDR3 DNA sequence: TGTGCCAGCAGCTTAGCAGGGGGCTGGTCCCCGTATGGCTACACCTTC.

This chain connects TRBV24-1 to TRBJ2-3; 7 nucleotides match TRBD2. This CDR3 has 13 amino acids. Germline assignment: CDR1 KGHDR and CDR2 SFDVKD. Unmatched junction bases numbered 8, after V lost 9 bases and J lost 6 bases. DNA of the CDR3: TGTGCCACCCAGCGGGGCCCTACGGATACGCAGTATTTT. Translation: CATQRGPTDTQYF.

This clone was detected a few times. The chain is built from TRBV7-3 and TRBJ2-3, with D uncertain. V dropped 3 bases and J dropped 4 bases, with 11 bases sitting between them. CDR1 SGHTA and CDR2 FQGTGA come from the germline V gene. The CDR3 sequence is 14 residues long. The CDR3 region has the DNA TGTGCCAGCAGCTTGGTGCGAAATGCAGATACGCAGTATTTT. It specifies CASSLVRNADTQYF.

The V call is TRBV2, the J call TRBJ2-4; 11 positions match TRBD2. The length of the CDR3 is 13 residues. V was pared by 7 bases and J by 7 bases, with 3 bases of the junction left unmatched. In germline, CDR1 is SNHLY, CDR2 FYNNEI. DNA for the CDR3: TGTGCCAGCAAGGCTAGCGGGGGGAACATTCAGTACTTC. Translating it yields CASKASGGNIQYF.

The CDR3 bases are TGTGCCAGCAGCCCGGGGGAAATTGTCGTGGAAAATGAGCAGTTCTTC. It yields the protein CASSPGEIVVENEQFF. V and J are TRBV5-4 and TRBJ2-1, with D perhaps matching TRBD2 (6 bases). CDR3 length: 16 residues. V shed 4 bases and J shed 7 bases, with 21 bases lying between them. CDR1 and CDR2 (germline): SGHNT, YYREEE (reference sequence). Full variable domain (missing parts from reference TRBV5-4 and TRBJ2-1): ETGVTQSPTHLIKTRGQQVTLRCSSQSGHNTVSWYQQALGQGPQFIFQYYREEENGRGNFPPRFSGLQFPNYSSELNVNALELDDSALYLCASSPGEIVVENEQFFGPGTRLTVL.

V gene TRBV18 combines with J gene TRBJ2-7; the match to TRBD1 covers 10 bases. CDR1 KGHSH and CDR2 LQKENI come from the germline V gene. CDR3 length equals 18 residues. J lost 2 bases, V lost 3 bases, and 13 bases had no gene match. CDR3 region: CASSPPTGGRRLTYEQYF. CDR3 coding DNA: TGTGCCAGCTCACCCCCGACAGGGGGCCGCCGGCTGACCTACGAGCAGTACTTC.

The rearrangement uses TRBV11-1 and TRBJ1-6, with D maybe TRBD1 (6 bases). Germline V gene data show CDR1 as SGHAT and CDR2 as FQDESV (reference sequence). The CDR3 covers 14 residues. With 3 bases removed from V and 7 bases from J, the gap between germline ends came to 10 bases. The DNA for the CDR3 is TGTGCCAGCAGCTTCCAGGGGACCAATTCACCCCTCCACTTT. Protein sequence: CASSFQGTNSPLHF.

The chain is built from TRBV9 and TRBJ1-1, with 8 nucleotides matching TRBD1. Germline V CDR1 and CDR2: SGDLS, YYNGEE. The CDR3 runs 15 residues. V gave up 4 bases and J gave up 1 base; unmatched junction bases: 6. CDR3 nucleotides: TGTGCCAGCAGCCCCGGGACAGGACGGAACACTGAAGCTTTCTTT. The encoded protein is CASSPGTGRNTEAFF. Variable domain in full (rest from reference TRBV9 and TRBJ1-1): DSGVTQTPKHLITATGQRVTLRCSPRSGDLSVYWYQQSLDQGLQFLIQYYNGEERAKGNILERFSAQQFPDLHSELNLSSLELGDSALYFCASSPGTGRNTEAFFGQGTRLTVV.

V usage is TRBV5-1 and J usage is TRBJ2-5; 10 nucleotides align to TRBD2. The trim removed 4 bases at V and 4 bases at J, leaving 7 bases unmatched. Germline V gene lookup returns CDR1 SGHRS and CDR2 YFSETQ. CDR3 length: 15 residues. The CDR3 DNA is TGCGCCAGCAGCCGAGCGGGAGGGGAAGGAGAGACCCAGTACTTC. Protein product: CASSRAGGEGETQYF.

The chain recombines TRBV6-2 or TRBV6-3 with TRBJ2-3; D is perhaps TRBD2 (7 bases). The CDR3 spans 20 residues. Between the trimmed V and J ends, which lost 6 bases and 3 bases, there was a span of 31 bases. Germline V gene sequence: CDR1 MNHEY, CDR2 SVGEGT. In DNA form, the CDR3 reads TGTGCCAGCAGCCACCCCAAGGGGGGGAGGGCCTCCTCGAGAACAGATACGCAGTATTTT. It translates to CASSHPKGGRASSRTDTQYF.

This clone is large in the sample. The V and J genes are TRBV19 and TRBJ1-2; D not certain. CDR1 and CDR2 (germline): LNHDA, SQIVND (reference sequence). The CDR3 spans 15 residues. The V end was cut by 7 bases, the J end by 0 bases, with 15 bases between. The CDR3 is CASTPHVRANYGYTF. CDR3 bases: TGTGCCAGTACCCCCCACGTGCGGGCTAACTATGGCTACACCTTC.

The chain carries TRBV2 and TRBJ2-6; 8 bases map to TRBD1. V was clipped by 9 bases and J by 4 bases; unmatched bases: 11. The CDR3 runs to 16 residues. Germline CDR1 SNHLY, CDR2 FYNNEI. CDR3 amino acids: CARSGTGVSGANVLTF. The CDR3 coding sequence is TGTGCCAGATCCGGGACAGGTGTTTCCGGGGCCAACGTCCTGACTTTC.

The chain has TRBV7-2 and TRBJ2-1, with TRBD2 matching over 9 bases. Germline V gene data show CDR1 as SGHTA and CDR2 as FQGNSA. The CDR3 loop spans 15 amino acids. V lost 3 bases and J lost 2; bases outside the gene matches: 2. The CDR3 loop reads CASSFSGGPYNEQFF. The DNA of the CDR3 is TGTGCCAGCAGCTTCAGCGGGGGGCCCTACAATGAGCAGTTCTTC.

The V call is TRBV18, the J call TRBJ1-5, with no clear D. Trimming removed 0 bases at V and 2 bases at J, with 14 bases between. Germline CDR1 is KGHSH and CDR2 is LQKENI. This CDR3 region has 17 residues. In nucleotides, the CDR3 is TGTGCCAGCTCACCACCGGGTGGAGGGAATCGCAATCAGCCCCAGCATTTT. Its protein is CASSPPGGGNRNQPQHF.

The chain recombines TRBV2 with TRBJ2-6, with D perhaps TRBD2 (5 bases). CDR3 length: 17 amino acids. Germline V gene data show CDR1 as SNHLY and CDR2 as FYNNEI. V gave up 4 bases and J gave up 0 bases, with 13 bases separating them. The CDR3 reads CASSGWRTLSGANVLTF. Written as DNA, the CDR3 is TGTGCCAGCAGTGGGTGGAGGACCCTCTCTGGGGCCAACGTCCTGACTTTC.

The V gene is TRBV11-1, the J gene TRBJ2-7; D is possibly TRBD1 (5 bases). The CDR3 is 14 residues long. Trimming removed 5 bases at V and 7 bases at J, with 18 bases between. Germline CDR1 is SGHAT and CDR2 is FQDESV (reference sequence). CDR3 in amino acids: CASSRRQSEREQYF. The CDR3 coding sequence is TGTGCCAGCAGCCGGAGACAGTCCGAGAGGGAGCAGTACTTC.